The 9 T cell receptor beta chains presented below share a single source sample, sequenced in a study of cytomegalovirus exposure and HLA in healthy donors. TCRdb's table, derived via immunoSEQ multiplex PCR, lists solely in-frame clones and lacks some. In the table there are tens of thousands of clones, around 96% of which are singletons. Input material: PBMCs. All receptors derive from a young woman in good health and CMV-seropositive.

The chain couples TRBV10-3 to TRBJ2-3, with 7 bases that match TRBD2. The CDR3 has 20 amino acids. With V trimmed by 7 bases and J by 1 base, 23 bases remained unmatched. Germline V gives CDR1 ENHRY, CDR2 SYGVKD. The CDR3 reads CAINRANGGSVEYGTDTQYF. CDR3 nucleotides: TGTGCCATCAACCGGGCGAATGGCGGGAGCGTTGAGTATGGCACAGATACGCAGTATTTT.

CDR3 bases: TGTGCGACTCACAGGGGCGGAGAGACTGAAGCTTTCTTT. Amino acid sequence: CATHRGGETEAFF. The rearrangement joins TRBV2 to TRBJ1-1, with TRBD1 matching 7 bases. Germline V gene lookup returns CDR1 SNHLY and CDR2 FYNNEI. The CDR3 totals 13 residues. The whole variable domain, remainder taken from reference TRBV2 and TRBJ1-1, is EPEVTQTPSHQVTQMGQEVILRCVPISNHLYFYWYRQILGQKVEFLVSFYNNEISEKSEIFDDQFSVERPDGSNFTLKIRSTKLEDSAMYFCATHRGGETEAFFGQGTRLTVV.

This clone appeared a single time. The chain joins TRBV2 to TRBJ2-1, with 7 bases fitting TRBD2. The germline V gene encodes CDR1 SNHLY and CDR2 FYNNEI. With V trimmed by 6 bases and J by 0 bases, 8 bases remained unmatched. The CDR3 has 16 residues. CDR3 nucleotide sequence: TGTGCCAGCAGCCCCTCCGGACTAGACTCCTACAATGAGCAGTTCTTC. Residues: CASSPSGLDSYNEQFF. Using reference TRBV2 and TRBJ2-1 for the parts outside the CDR3, the full variable domain is EPEVTQTPSHQVTQMGQEVILRCVPISNHLYFYWYRQILGQKVEFLVSFYNNEISEKSEIFDDQFSVERPDGSNFTLKIRSTKLEDSAMYFCASSPSGLDSYNEQFFGPGTRLTVL.

The V and J genes are TRBV6-6 and TRBJ2-1, with 8 bases that match TRBD2. This CDR3 has 13 amino acids. V was clipped by 5 bases and J by 6 bases; unmatched bases: 3. Germline CDR1 and CDR2: MNHNY and SVGAGI (reference sequence). The CDR3: CASSVAGTNEQFF. DNA of the CDR3: TGTGCCAGCAGTGTAGCGGGGACCAATGAGCAGTTCTTC.

The rearrangement joins TRBV29-1 to TRBJ2-7; 7 nucleotides agree with TRBD1. Trimming took 4 bases from V and 3 from J; bases not matched to a gene: 3. The CDR3 covers 12 residues. Germline V CDR1 and CDR2: SQVTM, ANQGSEA. The CDR3 reads CSVAGQDYEQYF. CDR3 coding DNA: TGCAGCGTTGCAGGACAGGACTACGAGCAGTACTTC.

The chain's CDR3 is CASSPRIAGGPETQYF. The DNA of the CDR3 is TGTGCCAGCAGCCCTCGGATAGCGGGAGGGCCAGAGACCCAGTACTTC. The rearrangement links TRBV9 to TRBJ2-5; TRBD2 agrees at 11 bases. Germline CDR1 reads SGDLS; CDR2 reads YYNGEE. The CDR3 is 16 amino acids. V shed 4 bases, J shed 4 bases, and the junction held 9 bases outside the gene matches.

In its sample, this clone was seen once. The chain couples TRBV28 to TRBJ1-2; D may be TRBD1 (5 bases). V lost 11 bases to trimming and J lost 1 base, with 17 bases between them. The CDR3 runs 14 residues. Germline loops: CDR1 MDHEN, CDR2 SYDVKM. The CDR3 protein is CAGAGGGINYGYTF. DNA for the CDR3: TGTGCCGGCGCGGGGGGAGGGATTAACTATGGCTACACCTTC.

V gene TRBV11-2 combines with J gene TRBJ1-2; tentatively, D is TRBD1 (6 bases). The V gene's germline CDR1 is SGHAT and CDR2 FQNNGV. This CDR3 comprises 14 residues. Trimming stripped 4 bases from V and 4 bases from J, with 13 bases between. The CDR3 reads CASSSYREPYGYTF. The CDR3 nucleotides read TGTGCCAGCAGCTCATACAGGGAACCCTATGGCTACACCTTC.

This clone is a singleton in its sample. The chain carries TRBV28 and TRBJ1-1; D unresolved. The CDR3 is 16 residues long. V was shortened by 2 bases and J by 0 bases, with 13 bases between the two germline ends. Germline loops: CDR1 MDHEN, CDR2 SYDVKM. The CDR3 loop reads CASSLTGSSMNTEAFF. CDR3 coding DNA: TGTGCCAGCAGTTTAACGGGATCCTCTATGAACACTGAAGCTTTCTTT.